These T cell receptor beta chains were read from a single sample in a study of OX40 agonist ivuxolimab in advanced cancers. Assay: immunoSEQ multiplex PCR; the TCRdb copy retains only in-frame clones and omits some. The data contain some 86,000 clones, approximately 85% of them singletons. The sequenced sample was CD4+ or CD8+ T cells sorted from blood, obtained in a trial of the OX40 agonist ivuxolimab. These receptors were taken from an adult with an advanced solid tumor such as melanoma, head and neck, liver or kidney cancer. The CDR3 runs from the conserved cysteine through the conserved F or W. The D gene is left open where the match is weak. Size tells how often a clone was seen (once, few, many) or the class of an expanded clone, and some rows leave it out.

V gene,D gene,J gene,clone size,CDR3 protein,CDR3 DNA
TRBV7-9,NA,TRBJ2-5,NA,CASSLGTGSQYF,TGTGCCAGCAGCTTAGGGACTGGAAGCCAGTACTTC
TRBV30,NA,TRBJ2-1,NA,CAWRVRWNEQFF,TGTGCCTGGAGGGTCAGGTGGAATGAGCAGTTCTTC
TRBV10-3,NA,TRBJ2-5,NA,CAISEPRGTQYF,TGTGCCATCAGTGAGCCCAGGGGGACCCAGTACTTC
TRBV5-4,TRBD2,TRBJ2-7,NA,CASSSLTSGRNEQYF,TGTGCCAGCAGCTCCTTGACTAGCGGGAGGAACGAGCAGTACTTC
TRBV2,TRBD2,TRBJ2-7,NA,CASSEEGLAASYEQYF,TGTGCCAGCAGTGAAGAGGGACTAGCGGCAAGCTACGAGCAGTACTTC
TRBV28,TRBD2,TRBJ2-1,NA,CASSGTSGQMSEQFF,TGTGCCAGCAGCGGGACTAGCGGCCAGATGAGTGAGCAGTTCTTC
TRBV6-1,NA,TRBJ2-5,NA,CASSPGPQETQYF,TGTGCCAGCAGTCCGGGGCCCCAAGAGACCCAGTACTTC
TRBV5-1,NA,TRBJ1-1,NA,CASSLAQGMNTEAFF,TGCGCCAGCAGCTTGGCCCAGGGGATGAACACTGAAGCTTTCTTT
TRBV6-5,NA,TRBJ1-5,NA,CASSYDSNQPQHF,TGTGCCAGCAGTTACGATAGCAATCAGCCCCAGCATTTT
TRBV14,TRBD1,TRBJ1-2,NA,CASSQVRGQSITNYGYTF,TGTGCCAGCAGCCAAGTTCGGGGACAGTCAATTACTAACTATGGCTACACCTTC
TRBV21-1,NA,TRBJ2-3,NA,CAAAMGAF,TGTGCCGCGGCAATGGGAGCTTTT
TRBV5-6,NA,TRBJ2-7,NA,CASSLYSLGGGEQYF,TGTGCCAGCAGCTTGTATAGCCTAGGGGGGGGCGAGCAGTACTTC
TRBV4-3,TRBD1,TRBJ2-7,once,CASSQDYRDRTSHEQYF,TGCGCCAGCAGCCAAGATTATCGGGACAGGACATCCCACGAGCAGTACTTC
TRBV18,TRBD2,TRBJ2-5,NA,CASSPAGRGETQYF,TGTGCCAGCTCACCAGCTGGGAGGGGAGAGACCCAGTACTTC
TRBV2,NA,TRBJ2-5,NA,CASSEPGKQETQYF,TGTGCCAGCAGTGAACCCGGGAAACAAGAGACCCAGTACTTC
TRBV6-5,NA,TRBJ1-5,NA,CASSYSRFGNQPQHF,TGTGCCAGCAGTTACTCCCGCTTCGGCAATCAGCCCCAGCATTTT
TRBV29-1,NA,TRBJ1-1,once,CSVGSGPEAFF,TGCAGCGTAGGGTCAGGGCCTGAAGCTTTCTTT
TRBV5-8,NA,TRBJ1-2,NA,CASSLVGSLGYTF,TGTGCCAGCAGCTTGGTTGGGTCCCTAGGCTACACCTTC
TRBV5-1,NA,TRBJ1-1,NA,CASSLIGEHTEAFF,TGCGCCAGCAGCTTGATTGGTGAGCACACTGAAGCTTTCTTT
TRBV28,TRBD1,TRBJ1-1,NA,CASRLLYRGRVRGTEAFF,TGTGCCAGCCGACTTTTATACAGGGGGCGAGTTAGGGGCACTGAAGCTTTCTTT
TRBV28,NA,TRBJ1-2,NA,CASSFNPNYGYTF,TGTGCCAGCAGTTTTAACCCAAACTATGGCTACACCTTC
TRBV6-5,NA,TRBJ2-2,NA,CASSYSIRGISGELFF,TGTGCCAGCAGTTACTCGATTCGTGGCATTAGCGGGGAGCTGTTTTTT